This record concerns one TCR beta chain sequence. This clone was observed a single time. Its antigen has not been determined. No base qualities exist here, and no much larger clone lies one base off it. The library was built by means of the immunoSEQ multiplex PCR assay. As for how the authors treated the data: To diagnose cytomegalovirus status from the catalog of TCR beta chain sequences, a statistical classification framework was built. Drawn from immuneACCESS, this table holds only the in-frame rearrangements with V and J called that TCRdb kept. Clones are partly lost; checked studies trace under half to an unresolved V gene and leave the rest unexplained. V, J and clone size derive from that table, while D and trimming were established from the DNA sequence. This sample gives around 150,000 clones in total; about 90% of them show up just once. In total, the top ten clones hold roughly 3% of the sample.

The V end loses 3 bases and the J end loses 5 bases, and a stretch of 10 bases separates them. CDR1 KGHSH and CDR2 LQKENI were looked up in the germline V gene. From the cysteine up to the phenylalanine, the CDR3 has a length of 13 residues. The DNA shown is the 39-base CDR3, in frame from base 1. This record comes from a study of cytomegalovirus exposure and HLA in healthy donors (dated by TCRdb to between 2016 and 2019). General notes on the study: According to a later analysis, one platform produced both the roughly 110 validation repertoires and the 700 or so repertoires of the first cohort. The aim of the study was to test whether cataloging public T cell receptors could identify signatures of past pathogen exposure. In addition to the first cohort of 666 subjects, a separate validation cohort of some 120 different subjects was used. To predict cytomegalovirus infection status, the study combined high-throughput TCR immunosequencing, statistical association of individual TCRs with disease status, and machine learning. Findings and caveats that apply to the study as a whole: In vitro tests confirmed that a few of the cytomegalovirus-associated TCR beta chains recognize cytomegalovirus antigens. Subsequent analysis determined that TCRs grouped into clusters in the first cohort also showed a tendency toward co-occurrence across the 120 or so validation repertoires, and 94% of cluster scores exceeded 0. While some public TCRs were present in many individuals, most TCR sequences turned up only very rarely across donors. In both the original and validation cohorts, the classifier was reported to diagnose cytomegalovirus status with high specificity and sensitivity. All 110 or so repertoires were used to score co-occurrence in the validation cohort in a later analysis, because that analysis had no HLA typing for the cohort. The authors suggested that the approach could potentially be extended to other disease states and immunological phenotypes. In the study, roughly 160 TCR beta chains were listed as associated with cytomegalovirus.

The donors were included in the validation cohort of 120 subjects, a group kept apart from the 666-subject first cohort. Specimen: PBMCs. Rearrangement joined TRBV18 to TRBJ2-5; the D segment cannot be called with confidence. The origin of this receptor is a woman under 30 in good health and CMV-seropositive. The CDR3 region: CASSPGSGETQYF. The DNA reads TGTGCCAGCTCACCTGGGTCCGGGGAGACCCAGTACTTC.